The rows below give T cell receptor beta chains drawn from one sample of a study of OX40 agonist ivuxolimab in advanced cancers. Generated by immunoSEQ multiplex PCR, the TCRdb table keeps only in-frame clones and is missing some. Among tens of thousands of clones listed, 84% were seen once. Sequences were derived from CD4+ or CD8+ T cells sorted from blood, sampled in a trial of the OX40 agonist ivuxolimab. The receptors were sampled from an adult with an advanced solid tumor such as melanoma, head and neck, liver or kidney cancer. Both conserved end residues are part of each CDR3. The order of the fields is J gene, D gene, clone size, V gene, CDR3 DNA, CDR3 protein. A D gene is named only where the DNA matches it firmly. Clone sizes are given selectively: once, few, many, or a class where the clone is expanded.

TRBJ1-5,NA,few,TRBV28,TGTGCCAGCAGTTTTGGCGGGGAAAATCAGCCCCAGCATTTT,CASSFGGENQPQHF
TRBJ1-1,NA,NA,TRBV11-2,TGTGCCAGCAGCCGCAGGACCTTCATGAACACTGAAGCTTTCTTT,CASSRRTFMNTEAFF
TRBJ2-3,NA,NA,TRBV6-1,TGTGCCAGCAGTGAAGCGGGACGGAAGTTCACAGATACGCAGTATTTT,CASSEAGRKFTDTQYF
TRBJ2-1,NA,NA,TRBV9,TGTGCCAGCAGCGCCGCTCCGGGACTCACCTACAATGAGCAGTTCTTC,CASSAAPGLTYNEQFF
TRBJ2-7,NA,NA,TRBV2,TGTGCCAGCAGGGCCGGACAGCCCTACGAGCAGTACTTC,CASRAGQPYEQYF
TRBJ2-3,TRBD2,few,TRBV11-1,TGTGCCAGCAGCTCACCCGGACTAGCAACAGATACGCAGTATTTT,CASSSPGLATDTQYF
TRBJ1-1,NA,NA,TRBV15,TGTGCCACCAGCAGAGATCGCTTCACTGAAGCTTTCTTT,CATSRDRFTEAFF
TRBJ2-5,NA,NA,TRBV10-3,TGTGCCATCAGAAGCCAAGAGACCCAGTACTTC,CAIRSQETQYF
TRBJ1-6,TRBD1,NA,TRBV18,TGTGCCAGCGGACAGGGAACTTATAATTCACCCCTCCACTTT,CASGQGTYNSPLHF
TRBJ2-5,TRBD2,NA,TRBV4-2,TGTGCCAGCAGCCAGGATGCTAGCGGGGGGCACCAAGAGACCCAGTACTTC,CASSQDASGGHQETQYF
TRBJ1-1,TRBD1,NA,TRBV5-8,TGTGCCAGCAGCATAGGACAGGGGAACACTGAAGCTTTCTTT,CASSIGQGNTEAFF
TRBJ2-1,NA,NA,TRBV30,TGTGCCTGGAGTGCTACAGGAAATAATGAGCAGTTCTTC,CAWSATGNNEQFF
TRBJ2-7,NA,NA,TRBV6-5,TGTGCCAGCAGTTACTCTCACCTCTACGAGCAGTACTTC,CASSYSHLYEQYF
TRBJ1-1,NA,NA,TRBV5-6,TGTGCCAGCAGCCTCCTTGACGTGCAGGGTCCTGAAGCTTTCTTT,CASSLLDVQGPEAFF
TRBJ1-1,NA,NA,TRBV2,TGTGCCAGCAGTTCAAGAGTTAGGAACACTGAAGCTTTCTTT,CASSSRVRNTEAFF
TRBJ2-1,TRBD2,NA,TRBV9,TGTGCCAGCAGCGTAACTAGCGGTTACAATGAGCAGTTCTTC,CASSVTSGYNEQFF
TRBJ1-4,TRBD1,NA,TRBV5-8,TGTGCCAGCATCGCAGGGGGCTTGGGTGAAAAACTGTTTTTT,CASIAGGLGEKLFF
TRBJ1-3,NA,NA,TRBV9,TGTGCCAGCAGCGGGTACCTAAACACCATATATTTT,CASSGYLNTIYF
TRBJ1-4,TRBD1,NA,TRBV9,TGTGCCAGCAGCCCTCGGGGGGACAGGGTGTATAATGAAAAACTGTTTTTT,CASSPRGDRVYNEKLFF
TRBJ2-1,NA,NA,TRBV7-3,TGTGCCAGCAGCTTGGGGCTTGACAATGAGCAGTTCTTC,CASSLGLDNEQFF
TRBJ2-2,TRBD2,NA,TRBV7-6,TGTGCCAGCAGCCAGACTAGCGGGGGCTTCGCGAACACCGGGGAGCTGTTTTTT,CASSQTSGGFANTGELFF
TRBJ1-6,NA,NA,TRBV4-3,TGCGCCAGCAGCTTATTCGGGGATAATTCACCCCTCCACTTT,CASSLFGDNSPLHF
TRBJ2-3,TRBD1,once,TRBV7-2,TGTGCCAGCAGCTTAGGGGTAACAGGGGGTCTAGATACGCAGTATTTT,CASSLGVTGGLDTQYF
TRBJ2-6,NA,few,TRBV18,TGTGCCAGCTCACCCCTACTCAGGGCCAACGTCCTGACTTTC,CASSPLLRANVLTF
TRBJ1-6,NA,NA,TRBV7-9,TGTGCCAGCAGCTTACCCGGAGAGGCCCCCAATTCACCCCTCCACTTT,CASSLPGEAPNSPLHF
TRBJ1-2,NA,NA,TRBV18,TGTGCCAGCTCACCTTTCTTATATGGCTACACCTTC,CASSPFLYGYTF
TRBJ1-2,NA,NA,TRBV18,TGTGCCAGCTCACCGGGGGACACACACTATGGCTACACCTTC,CASSPGDTHYGYTF
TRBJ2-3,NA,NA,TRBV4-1,TGCGCCAGCTCAAAAGGCGGGACAAGTAGCACAGATACGCAGTATTTT,CASSKGGTSSTDTQYF
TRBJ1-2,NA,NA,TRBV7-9,TGTGCCAGCAGCGCACAGGGCCATTATGGCTACACCTTC,CASSAQGHYGYTF
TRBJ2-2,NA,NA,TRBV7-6,TGTGCCAGCAGCGCTCTTTCGGGTACGGCAACCGGGGAGCTGTTTTTT,CASSALSGTATGELFF
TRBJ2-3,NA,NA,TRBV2,TGTGCCGGAACTAGGGAGGGCACAGATACGCAGTATTTT,CAGTREGTDTQYF
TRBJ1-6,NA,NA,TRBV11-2,TGTGCCAGCAGCCAGACCTCCGGGGATTCACCCCTCCACTTT,CASSQTSGDSPLHF
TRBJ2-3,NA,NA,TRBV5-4,TGTGCCAGCAGCCACAAAAGTAGCACAGATACGCAGTATTTT,CASSHKSSTDTQYF
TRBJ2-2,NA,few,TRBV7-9,TGTGCCAGCAACGAGGCCGTGAACACCGGGGAGCTGTTTTTT,CASNEAVNTGELFF
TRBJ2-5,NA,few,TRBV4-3,TGCGCCAGCAGCCAAGGGGTTAGGGGGGAGACCCAGTACTTC,CASSQGVRGETQYF